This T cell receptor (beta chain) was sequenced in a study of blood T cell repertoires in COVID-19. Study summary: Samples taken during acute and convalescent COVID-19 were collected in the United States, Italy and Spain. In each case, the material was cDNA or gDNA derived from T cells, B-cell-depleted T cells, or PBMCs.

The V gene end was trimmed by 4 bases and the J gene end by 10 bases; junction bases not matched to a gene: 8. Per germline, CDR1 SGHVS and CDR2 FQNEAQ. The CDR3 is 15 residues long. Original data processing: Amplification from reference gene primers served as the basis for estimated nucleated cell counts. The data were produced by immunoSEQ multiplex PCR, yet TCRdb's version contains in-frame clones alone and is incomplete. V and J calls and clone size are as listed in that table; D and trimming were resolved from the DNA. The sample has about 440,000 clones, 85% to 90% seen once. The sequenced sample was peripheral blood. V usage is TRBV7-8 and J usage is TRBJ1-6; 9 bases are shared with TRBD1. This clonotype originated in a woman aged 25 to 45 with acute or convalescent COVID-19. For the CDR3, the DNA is TGTGCCAGCAGCTACAGGACAGGGGATAGGTCACCCCTCCACTTT. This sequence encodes CASSYRTGDRSPLHF.